This T cell receptor (beta chain) was retrieved from a study of blood T cells in healthy people across ages. Primers used in a second PCR of roughly 6 to 12 cycles were a sample-barcoded 5' primer and a J-beta primer mix. Each cDNA molecule was tagged by a template-switch adaptor with 12 random nucleotides. Each CDR3 protein is one row after TCRdb ran MiXCR on the 5' RACE reads. The data show approximately 1.5 million distinct CDR3 sequences, with roughly 30% seen just once and 10% to 12% held by the top ten. The V gene's germline CDR1 is DFQATT and CDR2 SNEGSKA (reference sequence). CDR3 length equals 15 residues. Losses at the gene ends were 0 bases for V and 4 bases for J; bases not matched to a gene: 8.

The source is a young woman in good health. The V call is TRBV20-1, the J call TRBJ1-1; 7 nucleotides line up with TRBD1. Sequences were obtained from blood. For the CDR3, the DNA is TGCAGTGCTAGAGATCCAGAGGGGGCGGCCACTGAAGCTTTCTTT. It specifies CSARDPEGAATEAFF.